A selection of T cell receptor beta chains follows, all from one sample in a study of neurological immune-mediated disorders. TCRdb re-called the 5' RACE reads with MiXCR, one entry per CDR3 protein. Of about 80,000 distinct CDR3 sequences listed, around 4.6% are singletons. The material sequenced was PBMCs. Receptors were obtained from a woman in her twenties or thirties with multiple sclerosis. The CDR3 runs from the conserved cysteine through the conserved F or W. A D gene is named only where the DNA matches it firmly. Not every row has a clone size; where given, it reads once, few, many or a size class.

-,TRBJ2-6,TRBV5-1,-,CASSPGNSNVLTF,TGCGCCAGCAGCCCGGGAAACTCCAACGTCCTGACTTTC
-,TRBJ2-3,TRBV20-1,many,CSAFLSGRTDTQYF,TGCAGTGCGTTCCTTAGCGGACGCACAGATACGCAGTATTTT
-,TRBJ2-5,TRBV4-1,many,CASSQAPTLFSQETQYF,TGCGCCAGCAGCCAGGCGCCTACGCTCTTCTCCCAAGAGACCCAGTACTTC
-,TRBJ1-5,TRBV18,many,CASSTDSRNQPQHF,TGTGCCAGCTCGACGGACAGCCGCAATCAGCCCCAGCATTTT
TRBD1,TRBJ2-3,TRBV28,many,CASSPIHRGSGTDTQYF,TGTGCCAGCAGTCCGATACACAGGGGGAGCGGCACAGATACGCAGTATTTT
-,TRBJ1-2,TRBV12-3/TRBV12-4,many,CASSRNRATYGYTF,TGTGCCAGCAGTAGGAACAGGGCTACGTATGGCTACACCTTC
TRBD2,TRBJ2-1,TRBV20-1,many,CSASSLAVPNEQFF,TGCAGTGCTAGTAGCCTAGCGGTCCCCAATGAGCAGTTCTTC
TRBD1,TRBJ1-5,TRBV20-1,many,CSARRGQSNQPQHF,TGCAGTGCTCGCCGGGGACAGAGCAATCAGCCCCAGCATTTT
TRBD1,TRBJ1-6,TRBV20-1,few,CSARMSTGATYNSPLHF,TGCAGTGCTAGAATGTCGACAGGGGCTACCTATAATTCACCCCTCCACTTT
-,TRBJ2-5,TRBV14,many,CASSQELRETQYF,TGTGCCAGCAGCCAGGAGTTGCGAGAGACCCAGTACTTC
TRBD1,TRBJ1-2,TRBV5-4,-,CASSSGTGGNFGYGYTF,TGTGCCAGCAGCTCCGGGACAGGGGGAAATTTTGGTTATGGCTACACCTTC
-,TRBJ1-1,TRBV20-1,many,CSARAIGGKTEAFF,TGCAGTGCTAGGGCTATTGGGGGTAAGACTGAAGCTTTCTTT
TRBD2,TRBJ2-3,TRBV18,many,CASSLNPSGGTDTQYF,TGTGCCAGCTCACTCAACCCAAGCGGGGGGACAGATACGCAGTATTTT
TRBD1,TRBJ2-5,TRBV5-1,many,CASSSWGQTQETQYF,TGCGCCAGCAGCTCGTGGGGACAGACTCAAGAGACCCAGTACTTC
TRBD1,TRBJ1-3,TRBV20-1,many,CSAPQGTGNTIYF,TGCAGTGCCCCACAGGGGACTGGAAACACCATATATTTT
-,TRBJ2-7,TRBV7-9,-,CASSLALSEVSYEQYF,TGTGCCAGCAGCTTAGCGTTATCAGAGGTCTCCTACGAGCAGTACTTC
-,TRBJ2-3,TRBV6-5,few,CASSGAAGTDTQYF,TGTGCCAGCAGTGGGGCTGCGGGGACAGATACGCAGTATTTT
-,TRBJ2-2,TRBV29-1,many,CSVESRDGHGELFF,TGCAGCGTTGAATCCAGGGACGGTCACGGGGAGCTGTTTTTT
-,TRBJ2-3,TRBV12-3/TRBV12-4,many,CASSLGQTPDTQYF,TGTGCCAGCAGTTTAGGGCAGACCCCAGATACGCAGTATTTT
TRBD1,TRBJ1-1,TRBV10-3,-,CAISGGDRLNTEAFF,TGTGCCATCAGTGGGGGGGACAGGCTGAACACTGAAGCTTTCTTT
-,TRBJ1-2,TRBV20-1,many,CSASSRVYGYTF,TGCAGTGCTAGTAGCAGGGTCTATGGCTACACCTTC
-,TRBJ2-5,TRBV5-1,many,CASSLEAKGGETQYF,TGCGCCAGCAGCTTGGAGGCAAAAGGAGGGGAGACCCAGTACTTC
-,TRBJ1-2,TRBV20-1,many,CSARFPGARGNGYTF,TGCAGTGCTAGATTTCCGGGGGCGCGGGGTAATGGCTACACCTTC
-,TRBJ1-1,TRBV5-1,many,CASSFSANTEAFF,TGCGCCAGCAGCTTCTCAGCGAACACTGAAGCTTTCTTT
-,TRBJ1-5,TRBV7-9,many,CASSLGEGGNQPQHF,TGTGCCAGCAGCTTAGGGGAAGGGGGCAATCAGCCCCAGCATTTT
-,TRBJ1-3,TRBV20-1,many,CSALTGNTIYF,TGCAGTGCCCTAACCGGAAACACCATATATTTT
TRBD1,TRBJ2-7,TRBV5-1,many,CASSPGQGFSYEQYF,TGCGCCAGCAGTCCGGGACAGGGATTCTCCTACGAGCAGTACTTC
-,TRBJ1-1,TRBV12-3/TRBV12-4,many,CASSSPGSSLEAFF,TGTGCCAGCAGTTCCCCGGGCAGTTCACTTGAAGCTTTCTTT
-,TRBJ2-3,TRBV20-1,many,CSALAGTTDTQYF,TGCAGTGCTCTGGCCGGGACCACAGATACGCAGTATTTT
TRBD1,TRBJ1-2,TRBV11-2,many,CASSFNRQGGTF,TGTGCCAGCAGCTTTAATCGACAGGGTGGAACCTTC
-,TRBJ2-1,TRBV20-1,few,CSASSGHPYNEQFF,TGCAGTGCTAGTTCGGGACACCCCTACAATGAGCAGTTCTTC
TRBD1,TRBJ2-1,TRBV7-9,many,CASRPPPRGTGRSNEQFF,TGTGCCAGCAGACCTCCCCCCCGAGGGACAGGGAGATCCAATGAGCAGTTCTTC
-,TRBJ2-3,TRBV5-5,many,CASSLFLTSTDTQYF,TGTGCCAGCAGCTTGTTTCTAACTAGCACAGATACGCAGTATTTT
-,TRBJ2-5,TRBV18,many,CASSPQGVGETQYF,TGTGCCAGCTCACCACAGGGAGTAGGAGAGACCCAGTACTTC
TRBD1,TRBJ1-1,TRBV5-1,many,CASSLEGQSVTEAFF,TGCGCCAGCAGCTTGGAGGGACAGTCAGTCACTGAAGCTTTCTTT
TRBD1,TRBJ1-4,TRBV29-1,-,CSSHRGQRREKLFF,TGCAGCTCCCACAGGGGGCAAAGGAGGGAAAAACTGTTTTTT
TRBD2,TRBJ2-1,TRBV7-9,few,CASSTPGGDEQFF,TGTGCCAGCAGCACCCCGGGGGGGGATGAGCAGTTCTTC
TRBD1,TRBJ1-5,TRBV15,many,CATSRDVGQGAFQHF,TGTGCCACCAGCAGAGATGTGGGACAGGGGGCATTTCAGCATTTT
-,TRBJ2-2,TRBV20-1,few,CSDRRTGTGELFF,TGCAGTGATAGACGCACCGGCACCGGGGAGCTGTTTTTT
TRBD2,TRBJ2-1,TRBV20-1,many,CSARWPSGAYNEQFF,TGCAGTGCTAGATGGCCTAGCGGGGCCTACAATGAGCAGTTCTTC
TRBD1,TRBJ1-1,TRBV6-5,many,CASSPRRGQGRTEAFF,TGTGCCAGCAGTCCTCGCCGGGGACAGGGGAGGACTGAAGCTTTCTTT
-,TRBJ2-3,TRBV6-1,few,CASSEAEGPDTQYF,TGTGCCAGCAGTGAAGCGGAAGGGCCAGATACGCAGTATTTT
-,TRBJ2-2,TRBV3-1,many,CAISSSNTGELFF,TGTGCCATCTCCTCCTCGAACACCGGGGAGCTGTTTTTT
TRBD2,TRBJ2-3,TRBV20-1,many,CSARGLAGPDTQYF,TGCAGTGCTAGAGGACTAGCGGGGCCAGATACGCAGTATTTT
-,TRBJ2-2,TRBV5-6,many,CASSLANTGELFF,TGTGCCAGCAGCTTGGCCAACACCGGGGAGCTGTTTTTT
TRBD2,TRBJ2-7,TRBV3-1,many,CASSHGGSSYEQYF,TGTGCCAGCAGCCATGGCGGGAGCTCCTACGAGCAGTACTTC
-,TRBJ2-7,TRBV7-9,many,CASSSSGTSYEQYF,TGTGCCAGCAGCTCCTCCGGGACCTCCTACGAGCAGTACTTC
-,TRBJ2-3,TRBV12-3/TRBV12-4,many,CASSLRAQGTDTQYF,TGTGCCAGCAGTTTAAGGGCCCAAGGCACAGATACGCAGTATTTT
-,TRBJ2-1,TRBV20-1,many,CSARVDSHNEQFF,TGCAGTGCTAGAGTCGACTCTCACAATGAGCAGTTCTTC
TRBD2,TRBJ2-5,TRBV5-1,many,CASSFGGYQETQYF,TGCGCCAGCAGCTTCGGGGGGTACCAAGAGACCCAGTACTTC
-,TRBJ2-3,TRBV7-3,-,CASSLARDTDTQYF,TGTGCCAGCAGCTTAGCCAGGGACACAGATACGCAGTATTTT
-,TRBJ1-3,TRBV20-1,many,CSARDPSAYSGNTIYF,TGCAGTGCTAGAGATCCCAGTGCCTACTCTGGAAACACCATATATTTT
-,TRBJ2-1,TRBV20-1,many,CSARDSGRRITYNEQFF,TGCAGTGCTAGAGATTCGGGACGGAGAATAACCTACAATGAGCAGTTCTTC
-,TRBJ1-3,TRBV20-1,many,CSAPSWSGNTIYF,TGCAGTGCCCCGAGCTGGTCTGGAAACACCATATATTTT
-,TRBJ2-5,TRBV10-3,many,CAISDREQETQYF,TGTGCCATCAGTGATAGAGAGCAAGAGACCCAGTACTTC
-,TRBJ2-3,TRBV9,few,CASSVMGTDTQYF,TGTGCCAGCAGCGTTATGGGCACAGATACGCAGTATTTT
TRBD1,TRBJ2-7,TRBV7-6,-,CASSPLTGEIHEQYF,TGTGCCAGCAGCCCGTTAACAGGGGAAATCCACGAGCAGTACTTC
TRBD1,TRBJ2-1,TRBV5-1,few,CASSLGTGPYNEQFF,TGCGCCAGCAGCTTAGGGACAGGGCCCTACAATGAGCAGTTCTTC